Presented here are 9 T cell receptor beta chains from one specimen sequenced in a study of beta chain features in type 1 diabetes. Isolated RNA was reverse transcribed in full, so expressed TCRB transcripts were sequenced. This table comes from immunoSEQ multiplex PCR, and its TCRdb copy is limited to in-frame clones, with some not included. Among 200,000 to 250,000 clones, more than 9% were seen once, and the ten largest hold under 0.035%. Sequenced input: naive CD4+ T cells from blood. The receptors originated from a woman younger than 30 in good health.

The CDR3: CAGQITGIEQYF. In nucleotides, the CDR3 is TGTGCCGGACAGATAACAGGGATCGAGCAGTACTTC. This chain connects TRBV30 to TRBJ2-7; a possible D gene is TRBD1 (6 bases). The CDR3 consists of 12 residues. Germline V lookup: CDR1 GTSNPN, CDR2 SVGIG (reference sequence). V was cut by 8 bases and J by 6 bases, with 17 bases left in between.

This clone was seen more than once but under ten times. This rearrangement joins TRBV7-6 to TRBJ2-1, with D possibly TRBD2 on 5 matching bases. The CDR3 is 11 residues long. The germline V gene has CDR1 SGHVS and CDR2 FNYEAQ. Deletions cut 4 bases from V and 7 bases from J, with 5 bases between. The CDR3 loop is CASSSGNEQFF. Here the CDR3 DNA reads TGTGCCAGCAGCTCGGGGAATGAGCAGTTCTTC.

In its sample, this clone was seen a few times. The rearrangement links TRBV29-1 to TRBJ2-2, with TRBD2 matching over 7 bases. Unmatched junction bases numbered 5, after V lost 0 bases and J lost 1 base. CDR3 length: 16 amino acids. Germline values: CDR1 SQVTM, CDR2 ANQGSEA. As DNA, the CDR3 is TGCAGCGTTGAAGAGACGGGAGGAAGGAACACCGGGGAGCTGTTTTTT. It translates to CSVEETGGRNTGELFF.

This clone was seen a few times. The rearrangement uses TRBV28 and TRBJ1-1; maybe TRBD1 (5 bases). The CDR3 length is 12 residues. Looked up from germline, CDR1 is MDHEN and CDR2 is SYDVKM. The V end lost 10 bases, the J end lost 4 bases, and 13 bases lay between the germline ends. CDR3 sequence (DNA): TGTGCCACCCACGGGGGGTTCACTGAAGCTTTCTTT. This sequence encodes CATHGGFTEAFF.

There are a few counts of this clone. CDR3 nucleotide sequence: TGTGCCAGCAGCCCCCGGCCGAGGCCCGAAAACATTCAGTACTTC. Translation gives CASSPRPRPENIQYF. This chain links TRBV7-3 with TRBJ2-4; no firm D call. CDR1 is SGHTA, CDR2 FQGTGA, per germline. This CDR3 region has 15 residues. The ends were cut back, 5 bases at V and 5 bases at J, with 16 bases in the middle.

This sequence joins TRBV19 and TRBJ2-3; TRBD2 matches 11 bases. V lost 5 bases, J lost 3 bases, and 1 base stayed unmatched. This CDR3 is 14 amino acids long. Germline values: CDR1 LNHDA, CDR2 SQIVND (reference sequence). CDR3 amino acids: CASSWTSGTDTQYF. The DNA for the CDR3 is TGTGCCAGTAGTTGGACTAGCGGGACAGATACGCAGTATTTT.

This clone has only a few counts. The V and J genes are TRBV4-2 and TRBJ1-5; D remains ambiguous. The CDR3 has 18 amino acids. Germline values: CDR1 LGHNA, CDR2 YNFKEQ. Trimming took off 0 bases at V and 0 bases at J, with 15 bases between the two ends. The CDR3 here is CASSQDVATGYSNQPQHF. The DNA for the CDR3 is TGTGCCAGCAGCCAAGATGTTGCGACGGGATATAGCAATCAGCCCCAGCATTTT.

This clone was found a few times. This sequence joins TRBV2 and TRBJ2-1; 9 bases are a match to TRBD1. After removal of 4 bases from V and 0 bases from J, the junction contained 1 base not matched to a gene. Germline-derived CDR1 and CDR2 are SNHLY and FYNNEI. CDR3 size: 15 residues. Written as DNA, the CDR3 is TGTGCCAGCAGTGGGGACAGGGCCTCCTACAATGAGCAGTTCTTC. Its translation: CASSGDRASYNEQFF.

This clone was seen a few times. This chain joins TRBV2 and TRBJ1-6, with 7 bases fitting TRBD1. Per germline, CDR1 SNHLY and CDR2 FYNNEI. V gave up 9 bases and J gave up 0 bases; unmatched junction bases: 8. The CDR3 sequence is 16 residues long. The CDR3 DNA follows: TGTGCCAGAGGGGACAGCCTCAGCTCCTATAATTCACCCCTCCACTTT. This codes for CARGDSLSSYNSPLHF.